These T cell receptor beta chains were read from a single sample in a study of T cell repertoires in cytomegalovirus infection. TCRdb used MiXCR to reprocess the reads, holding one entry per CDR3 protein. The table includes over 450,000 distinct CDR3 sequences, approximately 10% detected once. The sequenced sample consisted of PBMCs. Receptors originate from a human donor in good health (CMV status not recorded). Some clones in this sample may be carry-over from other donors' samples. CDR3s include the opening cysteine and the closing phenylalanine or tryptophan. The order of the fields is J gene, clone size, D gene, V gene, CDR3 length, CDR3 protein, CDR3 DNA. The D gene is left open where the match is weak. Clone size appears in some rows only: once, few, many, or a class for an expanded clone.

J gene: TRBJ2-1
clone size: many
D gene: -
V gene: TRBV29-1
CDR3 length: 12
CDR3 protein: CSVEDDTNEQFF
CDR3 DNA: TGCAGCGTTGAAGACGACACCAATGAGCAGTTCTTC

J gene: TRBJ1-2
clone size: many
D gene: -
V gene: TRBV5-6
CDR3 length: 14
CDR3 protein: CASSLPGTNYGYTF
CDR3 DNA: TGTGCCAGCAGCCTGCCTGGGACTAACTATGGCTACACCTTC

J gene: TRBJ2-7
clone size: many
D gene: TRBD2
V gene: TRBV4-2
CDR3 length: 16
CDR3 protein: CASSPPGTSGTGEQYF
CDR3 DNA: TGTGCCAGCAGCCCTCCGGGGACTAGCGGGACCGGCGAGCAGTACTTC

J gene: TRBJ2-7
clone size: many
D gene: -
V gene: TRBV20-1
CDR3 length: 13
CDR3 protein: CSAPTGTSYEQYF
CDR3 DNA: TGCAGTGCACCGACCGGGACCTCATACGAGCAGTACTTC

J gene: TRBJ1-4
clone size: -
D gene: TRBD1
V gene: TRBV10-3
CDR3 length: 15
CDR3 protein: CAISDRDSTNEKLFF
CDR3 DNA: TGTGCCATCAGTGACCGGGACAGCACTAATGAAAAACTGTTTTTT

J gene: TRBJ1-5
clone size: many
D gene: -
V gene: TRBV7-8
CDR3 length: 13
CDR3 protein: CASTTISNQPQHF
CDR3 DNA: TGTGCCAGCACCACAATTAGCAATCAGCCCCAGCATTTT

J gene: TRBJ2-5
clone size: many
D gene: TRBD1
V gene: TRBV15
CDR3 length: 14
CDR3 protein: CATSPIGQGETQYF
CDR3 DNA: TGTGCCACCAGCCCAATCGGACAGGGAGAGACCCAGTACTTC

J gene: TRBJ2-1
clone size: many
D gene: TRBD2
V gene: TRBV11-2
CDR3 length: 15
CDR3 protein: CASSLSSGRRNEQFF
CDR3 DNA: TGTGCCAGCAGCTTGAGTAGCGGGAGGCGGAATGAGCAGTTCTTC

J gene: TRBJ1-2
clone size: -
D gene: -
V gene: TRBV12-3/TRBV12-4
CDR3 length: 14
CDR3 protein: CASTLGGLDYGYTF
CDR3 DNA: TGTGCCAGCACTCTAGGGGGTCTAGACTATGGCTACACCTTC

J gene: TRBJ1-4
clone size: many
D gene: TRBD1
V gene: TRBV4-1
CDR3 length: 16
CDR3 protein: CASSSRSTGTNEKLFF
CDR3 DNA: TGCGCCAGCAGCTCACGCTCGACAGGGACTAATGAAAAACTGTTTTTT

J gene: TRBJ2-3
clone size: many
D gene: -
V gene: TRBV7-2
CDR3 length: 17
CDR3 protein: CASSLGGRPLGTDTQYF
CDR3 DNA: TGTGCCAGCAGCTTAGGAGGACGACCTCTTGGCACAGATACGCAGTATTTT

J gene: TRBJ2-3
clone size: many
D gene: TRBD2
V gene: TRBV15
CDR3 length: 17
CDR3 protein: CATSSGGGAPSTDTQYF
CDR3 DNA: TGTGCCACCAGCAGCGGGGGGGGGGCACCCAGCACAGATACGCAGTATTTT

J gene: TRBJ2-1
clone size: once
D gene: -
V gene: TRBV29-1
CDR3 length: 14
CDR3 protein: CSVGVPPKREEQFF
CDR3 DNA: TGCAGCGTTGGTGTCCCCCCTAAAAGGGAGGAGCAGTTCTTC

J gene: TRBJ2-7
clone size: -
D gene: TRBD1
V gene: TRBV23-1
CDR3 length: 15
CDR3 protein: CASSPRDRGLHEQYF
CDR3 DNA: TGCGCCAGCAGTCCCCGGGACAGGGGGCTCCACGAGCAGTACTTC

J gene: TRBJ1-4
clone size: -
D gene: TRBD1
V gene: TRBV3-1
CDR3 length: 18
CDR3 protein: CASSQKAGRGPPGRKLFF
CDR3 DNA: TGTGCCAGCAGCCAAAAGGCGGGCAGGGGGCCTCCCGGTAGGAAACTGTTTTTT

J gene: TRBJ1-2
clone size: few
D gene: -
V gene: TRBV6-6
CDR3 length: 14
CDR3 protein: CASSTRGVDYGYTF
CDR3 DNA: TGTGCCAGCAGTACACGAGGGGTGGACTATGGCTACACCTTC

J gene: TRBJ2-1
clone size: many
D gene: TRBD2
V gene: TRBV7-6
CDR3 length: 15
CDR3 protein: CASSRGGGLAGEQFF
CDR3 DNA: TGTGCCAGCAGCAGAGGGGGGGGACTAGCGGGGGAGCAGTTCTTC

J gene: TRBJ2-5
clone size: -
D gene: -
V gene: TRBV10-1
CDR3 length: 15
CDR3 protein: CASSESTGARETQYF
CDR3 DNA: TGCGCCAGCAGTGAGTCCACGGGAGCCCGGGAGACCCAGTACTTC

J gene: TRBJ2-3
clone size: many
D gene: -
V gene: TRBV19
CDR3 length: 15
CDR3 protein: CASSTSGWGTDTQYF
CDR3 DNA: TGTGCCAGTAGTACCTCTGGGTGGGGTACAGATACGCAGTATTTT

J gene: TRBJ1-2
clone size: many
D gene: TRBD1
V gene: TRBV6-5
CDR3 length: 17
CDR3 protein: CASSYSSPSGGDYGYTF
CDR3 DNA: TGTGCCAGCAGTTACTCGTCCCCATCAGGGGGTGACTATGGCTACACCTTC

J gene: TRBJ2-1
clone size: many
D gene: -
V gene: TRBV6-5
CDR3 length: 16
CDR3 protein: CASSYSPSGFYNEQFF
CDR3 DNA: TGTGCCAGCAGTTACTCGCCCAGCGGGTTTTACAATGAGCAGTTCTTC

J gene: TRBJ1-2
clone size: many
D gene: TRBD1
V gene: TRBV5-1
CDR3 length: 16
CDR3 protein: CASSRIGGQGNYGYTF
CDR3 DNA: TGCGCCAGCAGCCGAATAGGGGGACAGGGGAACTATGGCTACACCTTC

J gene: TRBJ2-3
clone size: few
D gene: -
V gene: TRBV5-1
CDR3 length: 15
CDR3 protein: CASSLAVAGRDTQYF
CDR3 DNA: TGCGCCAGCAGCTTGGCTGTTGCGGGAAGGGATACGCAGTATTTT

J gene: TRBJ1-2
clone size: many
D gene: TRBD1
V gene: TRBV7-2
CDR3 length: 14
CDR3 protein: CASSFDRGYGGYTF
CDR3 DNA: TGTGCCAGCAGCTTTGACAGGGGATATGGAGGCTACACCTTC

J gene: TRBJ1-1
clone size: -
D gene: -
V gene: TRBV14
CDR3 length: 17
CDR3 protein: CASSQFYRVDGNTEAFF
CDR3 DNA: TGTGCCAGCAGCCAGTTCTACAGGGTCGATGGGAACACTGAAGCTTTCTTT

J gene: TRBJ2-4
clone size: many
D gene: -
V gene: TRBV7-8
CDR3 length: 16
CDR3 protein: CASSLVGTEAKNIQYF
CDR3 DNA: TGTGCCAGCAGCTTGGTCGGGACCGAAGCCAAAAACATTCAGTACTTC

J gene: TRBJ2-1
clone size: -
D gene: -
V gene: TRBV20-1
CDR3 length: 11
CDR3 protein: CSASPGDEQFF
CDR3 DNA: TGCAGTGCTAGCCCCGGCGATGAGCAGTTCTTC

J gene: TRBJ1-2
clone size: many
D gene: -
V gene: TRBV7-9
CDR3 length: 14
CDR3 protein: CASTQESGNYGYTF
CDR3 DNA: TGTGCCAGCACCCAGGAGAGCGGTAACTATGGCTACACCTTC

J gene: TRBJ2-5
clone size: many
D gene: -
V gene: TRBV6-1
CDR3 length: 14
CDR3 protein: CASTPDRFQETQYF
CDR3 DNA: TGTGCCAGCACTCCCGACAGATTCCAAGAGACCCAGTACTTC

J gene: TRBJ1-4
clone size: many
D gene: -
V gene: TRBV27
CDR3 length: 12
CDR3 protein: CASRGMNEKLFF
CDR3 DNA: TGTGCCAGCCGCGGGATGAATGAAAAACTGTTTTTT

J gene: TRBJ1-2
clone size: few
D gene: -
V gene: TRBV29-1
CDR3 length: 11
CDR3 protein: CSVRSGEGYTF
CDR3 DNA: TGCAGCGTTCGGAGTGGGGAAGGCTACACCTTC

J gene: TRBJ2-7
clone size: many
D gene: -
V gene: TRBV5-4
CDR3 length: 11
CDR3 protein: CATSEVGEQYF
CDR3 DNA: TGTGCCACCTCCGAGGTTGGTGAGCAGTACTTC

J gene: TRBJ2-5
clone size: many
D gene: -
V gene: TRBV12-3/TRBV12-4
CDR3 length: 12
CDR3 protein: CASKRNQETQYF
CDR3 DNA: TGTGCCAGCAAGAGAAACCAAGAGACCCAGTACTTC

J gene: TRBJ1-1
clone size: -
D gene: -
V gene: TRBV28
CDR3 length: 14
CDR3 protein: CASDPIAGRTEAFF
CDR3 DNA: TGTGCCAGCGATCCCATAGCGGGGAGGACTGAAGCTTTCTTT

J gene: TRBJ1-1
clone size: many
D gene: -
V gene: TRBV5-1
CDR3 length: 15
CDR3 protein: CASSLTTKAGTEAFF
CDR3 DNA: TGCGCCAGCAGCTTGACGACAAAGGCAGGAACTGAAGCTTTCTTT

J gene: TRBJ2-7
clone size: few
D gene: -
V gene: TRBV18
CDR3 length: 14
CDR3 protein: CASSRPGPSYEQYF
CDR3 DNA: TGTGCCAGCTCACGCCCGGGACCCTCCTACGAGCAGTACTTC

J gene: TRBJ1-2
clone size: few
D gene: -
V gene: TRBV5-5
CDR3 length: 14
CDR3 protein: CASSPLDGDYGYTF
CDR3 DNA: TGTGCCAGCAGCCCGCTGGACGGAGACTATGGCTACACCTTC

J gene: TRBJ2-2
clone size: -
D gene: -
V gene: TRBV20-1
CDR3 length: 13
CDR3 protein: CSARDPKLGELFF
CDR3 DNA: TGCAGTGCTAGAGATCCCAAGTTAGGGGAGCTGTTTTTT

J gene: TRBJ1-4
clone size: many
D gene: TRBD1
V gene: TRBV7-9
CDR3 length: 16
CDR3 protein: CASRPTRQGADEKLFF
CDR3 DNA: TGTGCCAGCAGACCGACCAGACAGGGGGCGGATGAAAAACTGTTTTTT

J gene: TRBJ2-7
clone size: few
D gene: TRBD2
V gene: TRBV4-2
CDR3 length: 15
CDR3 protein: CASSPGLAVRHEQYF
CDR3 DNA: TGTGCCAGCAGCCCTGGACTAGCGGTCCGCCACGAGCAGTACTTC

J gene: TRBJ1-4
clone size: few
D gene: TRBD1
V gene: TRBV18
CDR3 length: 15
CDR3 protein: CASSPFDRDGEKLFF
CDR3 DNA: TGTGCCAGCTCACCCTTCGACAGGGATGGGGAAAAACTGTTTTTT

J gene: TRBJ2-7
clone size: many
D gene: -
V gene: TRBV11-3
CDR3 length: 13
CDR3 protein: CASSLVGGNEQYF
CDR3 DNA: TGTGCCAGCAGCTTAGTCGGGGGCAACGAGCAGTACTTC

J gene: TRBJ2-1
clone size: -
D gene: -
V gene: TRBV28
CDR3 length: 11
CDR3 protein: CASSFPNEQFF
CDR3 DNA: TGTGCCAGCAGTTTCCCCAATGAGCAGTTCTTC

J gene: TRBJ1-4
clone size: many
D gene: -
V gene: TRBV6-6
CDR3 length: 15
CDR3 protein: CASSYYGVANEKLFF
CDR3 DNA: TGTGCCAGCAGTTACTACGGGGTGGCTAATGAAAAACTGTTTTTT

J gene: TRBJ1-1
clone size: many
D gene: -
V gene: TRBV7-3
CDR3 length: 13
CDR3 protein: CASSRRGDTEAFF
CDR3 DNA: TGTGCCAGCAGCCGTCGGGGCGACACTGAAGCTTTCTTT

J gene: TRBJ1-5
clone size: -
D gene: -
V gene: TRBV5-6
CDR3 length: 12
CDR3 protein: CASSLASGAQHF
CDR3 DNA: TGTGCCAGCAGCTTGGCGTCTGGAGCCCAGCATTTT

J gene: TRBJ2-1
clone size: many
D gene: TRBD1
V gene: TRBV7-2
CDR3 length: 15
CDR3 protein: CASRWDRGHYNEQFF
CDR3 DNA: TGTGCCAGCAGATGGGACAGGGGCCACTACAATGAGCAGTTCTTC